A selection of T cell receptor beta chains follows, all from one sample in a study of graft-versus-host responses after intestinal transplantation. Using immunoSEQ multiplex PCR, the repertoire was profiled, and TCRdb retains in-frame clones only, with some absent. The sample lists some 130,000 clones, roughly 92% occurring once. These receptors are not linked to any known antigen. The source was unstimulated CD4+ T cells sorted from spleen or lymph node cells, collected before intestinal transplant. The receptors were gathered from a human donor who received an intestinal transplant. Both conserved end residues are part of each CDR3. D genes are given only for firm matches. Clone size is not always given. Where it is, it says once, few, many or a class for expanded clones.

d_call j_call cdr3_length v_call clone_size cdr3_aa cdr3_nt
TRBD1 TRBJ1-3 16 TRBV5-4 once CASSRRTGNHPATIYF TGTGCCAGCAGCCGTAGGACAGGGAATCATCCGGCGACCATATATTTT
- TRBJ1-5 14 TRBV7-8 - CASSQAQVGQPQHF TGTGCCAGCAGCCAGGCACAGGTGGGCCAGCCCCAGCATTTT
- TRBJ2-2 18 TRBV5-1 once CASSLPWGKGSNTGELFF TGCGCCAGCAGCTTGCCCTGGGGAAAGGGCTCGAACACCGGGGAGCTGTTTTTT
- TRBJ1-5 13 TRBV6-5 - CATAAREGQPQHF TGTGCCACGGCAGCCAGGGAAGGTCAGCCCCAGCATTTT
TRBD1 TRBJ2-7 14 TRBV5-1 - CASSYRQGFYEQYF TGCGCCAGCAGCTATAGACAGGGATTCTACGAGCAGTACTTC
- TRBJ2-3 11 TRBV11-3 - CASSLGDTQYF TGTGCCAGCAGCTTAGGAGATACGCAGTATTTT
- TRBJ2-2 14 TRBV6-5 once CASRRTWNTGELFF TGTGCCAGCAGGCGGACTTGGAACACCGGGGAGCTGTTTTTT
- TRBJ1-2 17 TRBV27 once CASSLKRTGLAGYGYTF TGTGCCAGCAGTTTAAAGAGAACAGGTTTAGCGGGCTATGGCTACACCTTC
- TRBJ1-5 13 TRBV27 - CASSLEPPGPQHF TGTGCCAGCAGTTTGGAGCCTCCTGGCCCCCAGCATTTT
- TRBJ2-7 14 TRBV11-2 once CASSTPRRTEGQYF TGTGCCAGCAGCACACCTCGGAGGACAGAAGGGCAGTACTTC
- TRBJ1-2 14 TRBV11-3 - CASRPGGSDEGYTF TGTGCCAGCAGACCCGGGGGGTCAGATGAAGGCTACACCTTC
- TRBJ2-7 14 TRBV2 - CASTAKGHSAEQYF TGTGCCAGCACCGCGAAGGGGCATTCCGCCGAGCAGTACTTC
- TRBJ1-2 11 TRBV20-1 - CSARMGGGYTF TGCAGTGCTAGAATGGGGGGTGGCTACACCTTC
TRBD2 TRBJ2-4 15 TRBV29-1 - CSVALAGLAKNIQYF TGCAGCGTTGCTCTAGCGGGTCTAGCCAAAAACATTCAGTACTTC
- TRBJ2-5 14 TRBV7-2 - CASSPGQTQETQYF TGTGCCAGCAGTCCTGGACAGACCCAAGAGACCCAGTACTTC
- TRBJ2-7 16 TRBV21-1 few CASSKISGTTTYEQYF TGTGCCAGCAGCAAAATCTCCGGGACTACAACCTACGAGCAGTACTTC
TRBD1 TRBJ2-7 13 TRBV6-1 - CASSRQGTYEQYF TGTGCCAGCAGCAGACAGGGAACTTACGAGCAGTACTTC
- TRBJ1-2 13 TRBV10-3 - CAIIGGTDYGYTF TGTGCCATCATTGGGGGGACGGACTATGGCTACACCTTC
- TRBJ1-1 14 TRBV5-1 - CASSLDPRSTEAFF TGCGCCAGCAGCTTGGACCCCAGGAGTACTGAAGCTTTCTTT
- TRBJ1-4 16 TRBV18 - CASSPPRTLKNEKLFF TGTGCCAGCTCACCACCTCGGACATTAAAAAATGAAAAACTGTTTTTT
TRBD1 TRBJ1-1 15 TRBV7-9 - CASSDYRGRGTEAFF TGTGCCAGCAGCGACTACAGGGGTCGGGGAACTGAAGCTTTCTTT
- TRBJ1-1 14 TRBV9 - CASSVGPENTEAFF TGTGCCAGCAGCGTAGGGCCAGAGAACACTGAAGCTTTCTTT
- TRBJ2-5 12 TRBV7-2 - CASSPYSGTQYF TGTGCCAGCAGCCCCTACTCTGGGACCCAGTACTTC
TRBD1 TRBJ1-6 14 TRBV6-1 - CATGSGQVNSPLHF TGTGCCACCGGTTCCGGACAGGTCAATTCACCCCTCCACTTT
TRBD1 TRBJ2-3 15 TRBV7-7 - CASSLGDRGSDTQYF TGTGCCAGCAGCTTAGGGGACAGGGGATCAGATACGCAGTATTTT
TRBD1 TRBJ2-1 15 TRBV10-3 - CAIRKDATGADEQFF TGTGCCATCAGGAAAGATGCGACAGGGGCGGATGAGCAGTTCTTC
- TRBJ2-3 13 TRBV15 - CATSRDLGDTQYF TGTGCCACCAGCAGAGACCTGGGGGATACGCAGTATTTT
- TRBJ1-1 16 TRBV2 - CASSELGLHLGTEAFF TGTGCCAGCAGTGAGTTGGGGCTCCACTTGGGCACTGAAGCTTTCTTT
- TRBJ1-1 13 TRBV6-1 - CASSGHRDTEAFF TGTGCCAGCAGTGGACATCGAGACACTGAAGCTTTCTTT
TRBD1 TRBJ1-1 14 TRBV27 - CASSLSGTGAGAFF TGTGCCAGCAGTTTATCCGGGACAGGGGCTGGAGCTTTCTTT
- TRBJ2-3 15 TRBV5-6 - CASSANVVSTDTQYF TGTGCCAGCAGTGCGAATGTTGTTAGCACAGATACGCAGTATTTT
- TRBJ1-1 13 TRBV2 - CASERTANTEAFF TGTGCCAGCGAGCGGACGGCGAACACTGAAGCTTTCTTT
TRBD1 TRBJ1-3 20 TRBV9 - CASSGEGRQGAPYSGNTIYF TGTGCCAGCAGCGGGGAGGGGAGACAGGGTGCCCCCTACTCTGGAAACACCATATATTTT
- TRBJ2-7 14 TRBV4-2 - CASSQAQQSYEQYF TGTGCCAGCAGCCAAGCGCAACAATCCTACGAGCAGTACTTC
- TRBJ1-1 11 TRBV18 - CASSRDTEAFF TGTGCCAGCTCACGGGACACTGAAGCTTTCTTT
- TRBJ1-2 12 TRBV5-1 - CASSLGAYGYTF TGCGCCAGCAGCTTGGGGGCATATGGCTACACCTTC
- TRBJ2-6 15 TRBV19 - CASNPQGRGANVLTF TGTGCCAGTAACCCACAGGGGAGGGGGGCCAACGTCCTGACTTTC
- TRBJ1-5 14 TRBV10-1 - CASSPGQINQPQHF TGCGCCAGCAGCCCGGGGCAGATAAATCAGCCCCAGCATTTT
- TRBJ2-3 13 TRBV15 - CATSRGKTDTQYF TGTGCCACCAGCAGAGGCAAAACAGATACGCAGTATTTT
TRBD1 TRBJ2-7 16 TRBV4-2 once CASSQAEDRGYYEQYF TGTGCCAGCAGCCAAGCCGAGGACAGGGGATACTACGAGCAGTACTTC